Shown below are 23 T cell receptor beta chains from a single sample sequenced in a study of response to subunit inactivated influenza vaccine. Via MiXCR, TCRdb re-called the RT-PCR reads, giving one row per CDR3 protein. The sample has some 500,000 distinct CDR3 sequences, about 25% seen once. The sample here was CD4+ T cells sorted from PBMCs, taken 5 days after vaccination. These receptors came from a man aged 45-60 years who received an inactivated influenza vaccine.

Only a few counts were recorded for this clonotype. The chain combines TRBV28 with TRBJ2-2; 8 positions match TRBD2. After removal of 2 bases from V and 4 bases from J, the junction contained 12 bases not matched to a gene. From germline, CDR1 is MDHEN and CDR2 SYDVKM. CDR3 length: 18 residues. This CDR3 reads CASSLGAGAWVPTGELFF. In DNA form, the CDR3 reads TGTGCCAGCAGTTTAGGAGCGGGAGCCTGGGTCCCCACCGGGGAGCTGTTTTTT.

The J gene is TRBJ2-2, the V gene TRBV10-3, with no clear D. With 3 bases removed from V and 4 bases from J, the gap between germline ends came to 9 bases. In germline, CDR1 is ENHRY, CDR2 SYGVKD. The CDR3 is 14 amino acids. CDR3: CAISDSITTGELFF. In DNA, the CDR3 is TGTGCCATCAGTGACTCGATAACCACCGGGGAGCTGTTTTTT.

V and J are TRBV24-1 and TRBJ2-3, with D perhaps matching TRBD1 or TRBD2 (5 bases each). Germline CDR1 and CDR2: KGHDR and SFDVKD. Trimming removed 2 bases from V and 5 bases from J, with 13 bases in between. The CDR3 has 15 amino acids. The CDR3 protein is CATSDSRGSLDTQYF. The CDR3, as DNA: TGTGCCACCAGTGATTCGAGGGGCTCCTTAGATACGCAGTATTTT.

This clonotype was detected a few times. The chain employs TRBV5-4 and TRBJ1-1, with D perhaps TRBD1 (5 bases). This CDR3 has 15 residues. The ends were cut back, 6 bases at V and 2 bases at J, with 17 bases in the middle. Germline CDR1 reads SGHNT; CDR2 reads YYREEE (reference sequence). For the CDR3, the DNA is TGTGCCAGCACCGTAGAGGGGCGGCGTAACACTGAAGCTTTCTTT. It encodes CASTVEGRRNTEAFF.

This clonotype was counted between two and nine times. The chain has TRBV20-1 and TRBJ2-1; 13 bases map to TRBD2. Germline V CDR1 and CDR2: DFQATT, SNEGSKA (reference sequence). J gave up 2 bases and V 5 bases, and 3 bases lay outside the gene matches. The CDR3 covers 15 residues. The CDR3 sequence: CSAEGLAGPYNEQFF. CDR3 DNA: TGCAGTGCTGAGGGACTAGCGGGGCCCTACAATGAGCAGTTCTTC.

This clonotype occurred many times. The chain couples TRBV7-2 to TRBJ1-5, with D possibly being TRBD1 (5 bases). Looked up from germline, CDR1 is SGHTA and CDR2 is FQGNSA. CDR3 length: 15 residues. With 2 bases removed from V and 5 bases from J, the gap between germline ends came to 13 bases. The CDR3: CASSLLLGGHQPQHF. The DNA for the CDR3 is TGTGCCAGCAGCTTATTGCTGGGGGGACATCAGCCCCAGCATTTT.

This clonotype was detected many times. This chain connects TRBV12-3 or TRBV12-4 to TRBJ2-5, with D possibly being TRBD2 (5 bases). With 6 bases removed from V and 1 base from J, the gap between germline ends came to 9 bases. CDR3 length: 13 amino acids. CDR3 region: CASSRGPQETQYF. CDR3 coding DNA: TGTGCCAGCAGCAGAGGGCCCCAAGAGACCCAGTACTTC.

This chain connects TRBV12-3 or TRBV12-4 to TRBJ2-7; TRBD1 agrees at 9 bases. CDR3 length: 14 amino acids. The trim removed 6 bases at V and 6 bases at J, leaving 9 bases unmatched. The CDR3 spells CASRMGQGSLEQYF. The CDR3 DNA is TGTGCCAGCAGGATGGGACAGGGATCTCTCGAGCAGTACTTC.

The chain uses TRBV4-1 and TRBJ1-1, with 9 bases identical to TRBD1. CDR3 length: 16 residues. V was clipped by 1 base and J by 1 base; unmatched bases: 4. Germline CDR1 is MGHRA and CDR2 is YSYEKL. CDR3 sequence reads: CASSQAVGQGNTEAFF. CDR3 coding DNA: TGCGCCAGCAGCCAAGCCGTGGGACAGGGGAACACTGAAGCTTTCTTT.

This chain connects TRBV12-3 or TRBV12-4 to TRBJ1-2, with TRBD1 identical over 7 bases. Trimming removed 4 bases from V and 6 bases from J; junction bases left unmatched: 5. This CDR3 is built from 13 residues. CDR3 DNA: TGTGCCAGCAGTTCGGACAGGCTTCATGGCTACACCTTC. It yields the protein CASSSDRLHGYTF.

The chain combines TRBV27 with TRBJ2-3, with D possibly being TRBD2 (5 bases). This CDR3 is built from 15 residues. CDR1 MNHEY and CDR2 SMNVEV come from the germline V gene (reference sequence). The ends were cut back, 2 bases at V and 1 base at J, with 10 bases in the middle. The DNA for the CDR3 is TGTGCCAGCAGTTTAAATGGACTCGGCACAGATACGCAGTATTTT. It is translated as CASSLNGLGTDTQYF.

The rearrangement joins TRBV2 to TRBJ1-1; D gene ambiguous. The germline V and J ends were trimmed by 8 bases and 4 bases, with 14 bases remaining between them. This CDR3 comprises 13 residues. The germline V gene has CDR1 SNHLY and CDR2 FYNNEI. CDR3 sequence: CASSLPLGTEAFF. For the CDR3, the DNA is TGTGCCAGCTCTTTACCACTGGGCACTGAAGCTTTCTTT.

This clonotype was seen ten or more times. The chain links TRBV20-1 to TRBJ2-7; D gene ambiguous. The CDR3 is 13 amino acids. The ends were cut back, 6 bases at V and 3 bases at J, with 15 bases in the middle. Germline-derived CDR1 and CDR2 are DFQATT and SNEGSKA (reference sequence). CDR3 in DNA: TGCAGTGCCCCTGGGATTAGGGACTACGAGCAGTACTTC. It specifies CSAPGIRDYEQYF.

Only a few counts were recorded for this clonotype. The chain uses TRBV20-1 and TRBJ2-7; 11 bases line up with TRBD2. The CDR3 is 15 residues long. The germline V gene encodes CDR1 DFQATT and CDR2 SNEGSKA (reference sequence). Trimming cost V 6 bases and J 7 bases; bases outside gene matches: 14. CDR3 sequence: CSARMLAGGREEQYF. In DNA form, the CDR3 reads TGCAGTGCCAGAATGCTAGCGGGAGGCCGGGAAGAGCAGTACTTC.

The rearrangement uses TRBV12-3 or TRBV12-4 and TRBJ1-3, with D possibly TRBD1 on 5 matching bases. Trimming removed 0 bases at V and 1 base at J, with 13 bases between. The CDR3 runs 17 residues. CDR3 DNA: TGTGCCAGCAGTTTAGCGCTTGGGGGAGCTTCTGGAAACACCATATATTTT. Protein: CASSLALGGASGNTIYF.

In DNA form, the CDR3 reads TGTGCCAGCAGTGATGGACAGGCGTTCTCCTACGAGCAGTACTTC. It yields the protein CASSDGQAFSYEQYF. V gene TRBV12-3 or TRBV12-4 combines with J gene TRBJ2-7; 7 positions agree with TRBD1. V trimming: 5 bases; J trimming: 0 bases; junction bases outside the gene matches: 7. There are 15 residues in the CDR3.

This clonotype was seen a few times. The chain recombines TRBV4-2 with TRBJ1-2; no firm D call. The CDR3 runs to 15 residues. V was cut by 1 base and J by 2 bases, with 11 bases left in between. Germline V gene sequence: CDR1 LGHNA, CDR2 YNFKEQ. The CDR3 sequence: CASSQAAQSNYGYTF. CDR3 in DNA: TGTGCCAGCAGCCAAGCGGCGCAGTCCAACTATGGCTACACCTTC.

This sequence joins TRBV6-2 or TRBV6-3 and TRBJ1-5; unclear D gene. This CDR3 region has 14 residues. Germline V gene data show CDR1 as MNHEY and CDR2 as SVGEGT. Trimming stripped 0 bases from V and 6 bases from J, with 9 bases between. CDR3 residues: CASSYSHGSQPQHF. The CDR3, as DNA: TGTGCCAGCAGTTACTCGCACGGGAGTCAGCCCCAGCATTTT.

This chain connects TRBV5-1 to TRBJ2-4; TRBD2 agrees at 9 bases. The CDR3 is 20 residues long. Unmatched junction bases numbered 13, after V lost 0 bases and J lost 0 bases. CDR1 and CDR2 from the germline V gene are SGHRS and YFSETQ. Here the CDR3 DNA reads TGCGCCAGCAGCTTGGAGGCTTTTCGAAGCGGGGGGTTAGCCAAAAACATTCAGTACTTC. Protein product: CASSLEAFRSGGLAKNIQYF.

This clonotype was recorded once. The chain combines TRBV11-2 with TRBJ2-3; 10 bases align to TRBD2. The germline gives CDR1 SGHAT, CDR2 FQNNGV. The trim removed 1 base at V and 0 bases at J, leaving 10 bases unmatched. This CDR3 has 19 residues. CDR3 sequence reads: CASSLGGSLAGTSTDTQYF. Here the CDR3 DNA reads TGTGCCAGCAGCTTAGGTGGTTCACTAGCGGGGACTAGCACAGATACGCAGTATTTT. The full variable domain, in which reference TRBV11-2 and TRBJ2-3 provide the parts outside the CDR3, is EAGVAQSPRYKIIEKRQSVAFWCNPISGHATLYWYQQILGQGPKLLIQFQNNGVVDDSQLPKDRFSAERLKGVDSTLKIQPAKLEDSAVYLCASSLGGSLAGTSTDTQYFGPGTRLTVL.

The chain couples TRBV6-5 to TRBJ2-7, with TRBD1 identical over 9 bases. The CDR3 has 15 amino acids. Germline trimming cut 4 bases from V and 4 bases from J; bases unmatched to any gene: 8. In germline, CDR1 is MNHEY, CDR2 SVGAGI. CDR3 sequence (DNA): TGTGCCAGCAGTTTATTCGGACAGGGGACATACGAGCAGTACTTC. Protein sequence: CASSLFGQGTYEQYF.

This clonotype was seen a handful of times. The CDR3 DNA follows: TGTGCCAGTAGTGATACTAGCGCCGGAAACACCGGGGAGCTGTTTTTT. Residues: CASSDTSAGNTGELFF. V usage is TRBV19 and J usage is TRBJ2-2, with TRBD2 matching 7 bases. V gave up 5 bases and J gave up 2 bases; unmatched junction bases: 8. The germline V gene encodes CDR1 LNHDA and CDR2 SQIVND (reference sequence). CDR3 length equals 16 residues.

This clonotype was counted a few times. V and J are TRBV14 and TRBJ1-1, with D unresolved. Germline CDR1 SGHDN, CDR2 FVKESK. This CDR3 has 15 residues. V was trimmed by 2 bases and J by 0 bases, leaving 10 bases between them. The CDR3 is CASSQYPGMNTEAFF. Here the CDR3 DNA reads TGTGCCAGCAGCCAATACCCCGGAATGAACACTGAAGCTTTCTTT.